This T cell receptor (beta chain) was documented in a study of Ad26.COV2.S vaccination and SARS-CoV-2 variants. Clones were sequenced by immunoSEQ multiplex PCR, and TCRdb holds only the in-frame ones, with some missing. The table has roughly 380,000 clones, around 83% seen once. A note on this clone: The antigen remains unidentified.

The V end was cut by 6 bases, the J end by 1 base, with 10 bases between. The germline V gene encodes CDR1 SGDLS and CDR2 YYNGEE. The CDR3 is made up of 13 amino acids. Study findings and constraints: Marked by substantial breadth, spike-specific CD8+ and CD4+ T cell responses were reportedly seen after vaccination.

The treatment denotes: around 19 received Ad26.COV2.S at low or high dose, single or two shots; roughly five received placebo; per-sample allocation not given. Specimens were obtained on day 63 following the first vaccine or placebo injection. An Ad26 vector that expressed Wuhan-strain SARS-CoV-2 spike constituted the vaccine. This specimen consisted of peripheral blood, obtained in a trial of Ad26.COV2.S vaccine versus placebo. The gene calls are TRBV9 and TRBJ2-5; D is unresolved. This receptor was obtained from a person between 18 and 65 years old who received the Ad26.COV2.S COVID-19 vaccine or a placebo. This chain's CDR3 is CASNRLLQETQYF. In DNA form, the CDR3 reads TGTGCCAGCAACAGACTTCTCCAAGAGACCCAGTACTTC.